The 27 T cell receptor beta chains reported below all come from one sample, sequenced in a study of OX40 agonist ivuxolimab in advanced cancers. Assay: immunoSEQ multiplex PCR; the TCRdb copy retains only in-frame clones and omits some. The data show some 85,000 clones, less than 95% seen once. The sequences come from CD4+ or CD8+ T cells sorted from blood, collected in a trial of the OX40 agonist ivuxolimab. Source of these receptors: an adult with an advanced solid tumor such as melanoma, head and neck, liver or kidney cancer.

This chain links TRBV28 with TRBJ2-2; no clear D. The CDR3 covers 12 residues. V was trimmed by 8 bases and J by 7 bases, leaving 11 bases between them. Germline CDR1 is MDHEN and CDR2 is SYDVKM. CDR3 coding DNA: TGTGCCAGCCGGGCCTCCGGCGGGGAGCTGTTTTTT. Protein: CASRASGGELFF. Filled out from reference TRBV28 and TRBJ2-2, the complete variable domain reads DVKVTQSSRYLVKRTGEKVFLECVQDMDHENMFWYRQDPGLGLRLIYFSYDVKMKEKGDIPEGYSVSREKKERFSLILESASTNQTSMYLCASRASGGELFFGEGSRLTVL.

This clone was seen once. This chain uses TRBV5-1 with TRBJ2-1, with 13 bases lining up with TRBD2. V was clipped by 0 bases and J by 7 bases; unmatched bases: 4. This CDR3 is built from 16 residues. Germline V gene data show CDR1 as SGHRS and CDR2 as YFSETQ. The CDR3 DNA is TGCGCCAGCAGCTTGGCGACTAGCGGGAGGTTGAATGAGCAGTTCTTC. It codes for CASSLATSGRLNEQFF.

This clone occurred once. The CDR3 loop reads CASQRDRGFYEQYF. CDR3 DNA sequence: TGTGCCAGTCAACGGGACAGGGGATTCTACGAGCAGTACTTC. V usage is TRBV6-1 and J usage is TRBJ2-7, with 10 bases fitting TRBD1. Germline values: CDR1 MNHNS, CDR2 SASEGT. The CDR3 is 14 residues long. With 9 bases clipped from V and 3 bases from J, the junction kept 8 bases outside the gene matches.

The chain recombines TRBV30 with TRBJ1-3; D gene ambiguous. The CDR3 is made up of 13 amino acids. CDR1 and CDR2 from the germline V gene are GTSNPN and SVGIG (reference sequence). Between the trimmed V and J ends, which lost 4 bases and 6 bases, there was a span of 13 bases. This CDR3 is CAWTPGIQNTIYF. The CDR3 DNA is TGTGCCTGGACTCCCGGGATTCAAAACACCATATATTTT.

This clone was seen just once. This chain links TRBV28 with TRBJ2-7, with a tentative D call TRBD1 (5 bases). V was shortened by 5 bases and J by 4 bases, with 15 bases between the two germline ends. Germline-derived CDR1 and CDR2 are MDHEN and SYDVKM. The CDR3 has 14 residues. This CDR3 reads CASSKGPPGYEQYF. The CDR3 DNA reads as TGTGCCAGCAGTAAGGGGCCCCCGGGTTACGAGCAGTACTTC.

The chain combines TRBV30 with TRBJ1-6; 8 bases are a match to TRBD1. CDR1 and CDR2 (germline): GTSNPN, SVGIG (reference sequence). The junction had 5 bases not matched to a gene; V was cut back by 3 bases and J by 7 bases. The CDR3 spans 14 residues. This CDR3 is CAWSEQGANSPLHF. CDR3 bases: TGTGCCTGGAGCGAGCAGGGGGCAAATTCACCCCTCCACTTT.

J is TRBJ1-5 and V is TRBV19; D gene ambiguous. CDR3 size: 15 residues. Germline CDR1 is LNHDA and CDR2 is SQIVND (reference sequence). The V end was cut by 3 bases, the J end by 6 bases, with 15 bases between. CDR3 amino acids: CASSISKWGGQPQHF. CDR3 nucleotides: TGTGCCAGTAGTATTTCAAAGTGGGGTGGTCAGCCCCAGCATTTT.

The CDR3 sequence: CASSYSGQGPYEQYF. The DNA for the CDR3 is TGTGCCAGCAGTTACTCGGGACAGGGCCCCTACGAGCAGTACTTC. J is TRBJ2-7 and V is TRBV6-6; 9 bases are shared with TRBD1. Germline CDR1 and CDR2: MNHNY and SVGAGI (reference sequence). This CDR3 region has 15 residues. The V and J ends lost 0 bases and 2 bases, in that order; junction bases with no gene match: 2.

This rearrangement joins TRBV18 to TRBJ2-2; TRBD1 aligns across 10 bases. Looked up from germline, CDR1 is KGHSH and CDR2 is LQKENI. This CDR3 region has 16 residues. The trim removed 0 bases at V and 4 bases at J, leaving 2 bases unmatched. In nucleotides, the CDR3 is TGTGCCAGCTCACCACCGGGGACAGGGGCCACCGGGGAGCTGTTTTTT. Amino acids: CASSPPGTGATGELFF.

The chain employs TRBV28 and TRBJ1-2; 9 bases match TRBD1. The CDR3 loop spans 14 amino acids. With V trimmed by 6 bases and J by 2 bases, 4 bases remained unmatched. CDR1 is MDHEN, CDR2 SYDVKM, per germline. The CDR3 coding sequence is TGTGCCAGCAGACGACAGGGGGGGAACTATGGCTACACCTTC. This translates into CASRRQGGNYGYTF.

The chain links TRBV9 to TRBJ2-3; 8 nucleotides line up with TRBD2. Germline CDR1 and CDR2: SGDLS and YYNGEE. The trim removed 3 bases at V and 6 bases at J, leaving 6 bases unmatched. The CDR3 is made up of 14 amino acids. The CDR3 coding sequence is TGTGCCAGCAGCGACGGACTAGCACTGGATACGCAGTATTTT. As protein: CASSDGLALDTQYF.

The rearrangement uses TRBV2 and TRBJ2-1, with D perhaps being TRBD1 or TRBD2 (7 bases each). This CDR3 is built from 15 residues. V was clipped by 4 bases and J by 15 bases, with 25 bases between them. CDR1 SNHLY and CDR2 FYNNEI come from the germline V gene. CDR3 protein: CASSARQGAGRLVFF. CDR3 DNA: TGTGCCAGCAGTGCCCGACAGGGAGCGGGACGCCTAGTGTTCTTC.

This clone was seen only once. This sequence joins TRBV19 and TRBJ2-5; TRBD2 might be the D (6 bases). Germline values: CDR1 LNHDA, CDR2 SQIVND (reference sequence). The germline V and J ends were trimmed by 6 bases and 5 bases, with 13 bases remaining between them. The CDR3 length is 13 residues. The CDR3 sequence is CASSSGTYETQYF. CDR3 in DNA: TGTGCCAGTAGCTCCGGGACTTATGAGACCCAGTACTTC.

The rearrangement links TRBV6-1 to TRBJ1-2; perhaps TRBD1 as D (6 bases). The CDR3 has 15 amino acids. V shed 1 base and J shed 2 bases, with 11 bases lying between them. Germline CDR1 MNHNS, CDR2 SASEGT. The CDR3: CASSEVAGVNYGYTF. DNA of the CDR3: TGTGCCAGCAGTGAAGTGGCAGGGGTCAACTATGGCTACACCTTC.

This CDR3 reads CASIPPGWGSGNTIYF. The CDR3 nucleotides are TGTGCCAGCATCCCCCCCGGGTGGGGGTCTGGAAACACCATATATTTT. This sequence joins TRBV28 and TRBJ1-3; TRBD1 is a possible D gene (5 bases). CDR1 and CDR2 from the germline V gene are MDHEN and SYDVKM. The CDR3 has 16 amino acids. Trimming removed 7 bases from V and 1 base from J, with 17 bases in between.

The chain links TRBV11-2 to TRBJ2-5, with TRBD1 matching 10 bases. Near its end, the DNA agrees better with TRBJ2-7, so the J call may be wrong. This CDR3 spans 16 amino acids. In germline, CDR1 is SGHAT, CDR2 FQNNGV. CDR3 sequence (DNA): TGTGCCAGCAGCTTAGCACCGGGACAGGGGATCTACGAGCAGTACTTC. Translating gives CASSLAPGQGIYEQYF.

The rearrangement uses TRBV18 and TRBJ2-3; 9 positions agree with TRBD2. The germline V gene has CDR1 KGHSH and CDR2 LQKENI. The J segment lost 6 bases and the V segment lost 0 bases, leaving 7 bases of the junction unmatched. The CDR3 contains 16 residues. The CDR3 loop reads CASSPPSSGSFDTQYF. CDR3 in DNA: TGTGCCAGCTCACCACCGAGTAGCGGGAGTTTTGATACGCAGTATTTT.

This clone appeared once. The V call is TRBV5-1, the J call TRBJ2-7, with D maybe TRBD2 (6 bases). This CDR3 contains 15 residues. The germline V and J ends were trimmed by 0 bases and 0 bases, with 10 bases remaining between them. CDR1 SGHRS and CDR2 YFSETQ come from the germline V gene. The CDR3 here is CASSLDGGSSYEQYF. CDR3 nucleotides: TGCGCCAGCAGCTTGGATGGGGGGAGCTCCTACGAGCAGTACTTC.

V gene TRBV2 combines with J gene TRBJ1-4; TRBD1 matches 10 bases. Germline CDR1 and CDR2: SNHLY and FYNNEI. The CDR3 loop spans 17 amino acids. With V trimmed by 4 bases and J by 2 bases, 7 bases remained unmatched. CDR3 region: CASSGPPGQGTNEKLFF. The DNA of the CDR3 is TGTGCCAGCAGTGGACCTCCGGGACAGGGGACTAATGAAAAACTGTTTTTT.

The CDR3, as DNA: TGTGCCAGCAGTCCCGATACTAGGGCCAACGTCCTGACTTTC. This encodes CASSPDTRANVLTF. The rearrangement joins TRBV27 to TRBJ2-6; D unclear. The germline V gene has CDR1 MNHEY and CDR2 SMNVEV (reference sequence). The V end was cut by 5 bases, the J end by 5 bases, with 10 bases between. This CDR3 has 14 residues.

The table lists this clone with a count of one. The chain recombines TRBV6-1 with TRBJ2-5; a weak D match, TRBD2 (6 bases). This CDR3 is built from 13 residues. CDR1 MNHNS and CDR2 SASEGT come from the germline V gene. V shed 5 bases and J shed 2 bases, with 9 bases lying between them. This CDR3 reads CASSQGLQETQYF. The CDR3 nucleotides are TGTGCCAGCAGTCAAGGACTACAAGAGACCCAGTACTTC.

The chain uses TRBV5-3 and TRBJ2-7, with TRBD1 matching 8 bases. TRBV5-3 qualifies as an ORF whose function is uncertain. The junction had 14 bases not matched to a gene; V was cut back by 4 bases and J by 5 bases. The CDR3 consists of 16 residues. CDR3: CARSLLDRDLWDEQYF. DNA of the CDR3: TGTGCCAGAAGCCTCTTGGACAGGGACCTCTGGGACGAGCAGTACTTC.

The chain has TRBV5-4 and TRBJ2-2, with D unclear. V was shortened by 0 bases and J by 1 base, with 7 bases between the two germline ends. Germline V gene lookup returns CDR1 SGHNT and CDR2 YYREEE (reference sequence). The CDR3 has 15 amino acids. CDR3 amino acids: CASSLAGGNTGELFF. The DNA for the CDR3 is TGTGCCAGCAGCTTGGCCGGCGGGAACACCGGGGAGCTGTTTTTT.

The V and J genes are TRBV28 and TRBJ1-1; no clear D gene. V lost 2 bases to trimming and J lost 4 bases, with 11 bases between them. The length of the CDR3 is 14 residues. Germline assignment: CDR1 MDHEN and CDR2 SYDVKM. CDR3 in DNA: TGTGCCAGCAGTTTAGGCGGGGTTGGCACTGAAGCTTTCTTT. This gives the protein CASSLGGVGTEAFF.

The chain is built from TRBV28 and TRBJ1-2; 9 bases line up with TRBD1. The CDR3 runs 14 residues. Trimming took 5 bases from V and 8 from J; bases not matched to a gene: 9. Germline V gene lookup returns CDR1 MDHEN and CDR2 SYDVKM. This CDR3 is CASSPPQGARGYTF. The DNA of the CDR3 is TGTGCCAGCAGTCCCCCACAGGGGGCGCGGGGCTACACCTTC.

This chain connects TRBV21-1 to TRBJ2-7; the D segment call TRBD1 is taken from the table without a DNA check. TRBV21-1 is annotated as a pseudogene. This CDR3 region has 19 residues. The CDR3 here is CASSKDALLPGGSSYEQYF. As DNA, the CDR3 is TGTGCCAGCAGCAAAGACGCTCTTTTACCAGGGGGGAGCTCCTACGAGCAGTACTTC.

The J gene is TRBJ1-5, the V gene TRBV23-1; D not resolved. TRBV23-1 carries the ORF label, with uncertain function. There are 15 residues in the CDR3. V gave up 7 bases and J gave up 0 bases, with 13 bases separating them. Written as DNA, the CDR3 is TGCGCCAGCAAGTCAGGACCCTTTAGCAATCAGCCCCAGCATTTT. This gives the protein CASKSGPFSNQPQHF.